This entry describes one T cell receptor (beta chain). Antigen specificity is unknown. Using immunoSEQ multiplex PCR, the repertoire was profiled, and TCRdb retains in-frame clones only, with some absent. The table shows around 9,600 clones, with roughly three fifths occurring only once. The data derive from a study of radiation and T cells in renal cell carcinoma. Study results and caveats: Dominant CDR3 motifs were more common in irradiated tumors than controls.

Treatment specified: 15 Gy SBRT to primary tumor, nephrectomy 4 weeks later. Nephrectomy followed 15 Gy stereotactic body radiation by 4 weeks. The tumor was a clear cell renal cell carcinoma. CDR3 length equals 14 residues. V lost 3 bases to trimming and J lost 2 bases, with 8 bases between them. Germline lookup yields CDR1 MGHRA and CDR2 YSYEKL. The gene calls are TRBV4-1 and TRBJ1-5; the D is unclear. The sequence was obtained from a man between 60 and 75 years old with renal cell carcinoma. Sequencing was performed on tumor tissue, taken from a patient whose treatment included radiotherapy and nephrectomy. This CDR3 reads CASSQVSGNQPQHF. The CDR3 DNA reads as TGCGCCAGCAGCCAGGTGAGCGGCAATCAGCCCCAGCATTTT.